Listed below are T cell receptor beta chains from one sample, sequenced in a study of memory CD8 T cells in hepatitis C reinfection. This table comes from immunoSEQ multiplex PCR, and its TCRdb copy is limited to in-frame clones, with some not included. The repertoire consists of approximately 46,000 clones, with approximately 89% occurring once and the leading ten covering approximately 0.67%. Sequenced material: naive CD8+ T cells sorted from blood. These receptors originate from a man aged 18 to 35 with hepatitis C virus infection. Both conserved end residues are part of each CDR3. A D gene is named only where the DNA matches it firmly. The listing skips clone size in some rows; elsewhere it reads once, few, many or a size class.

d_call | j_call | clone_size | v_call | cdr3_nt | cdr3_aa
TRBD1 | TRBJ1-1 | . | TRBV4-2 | TGTGCCAGCAGCCTCGTCCCGGGACAGGGGATGGGGCTGAACACTGAAGCTTTCTTT | CASSLVPGQGMGLNTEAFF
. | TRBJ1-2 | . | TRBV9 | TGTGCCAGCAGCCACTCCAGGGATGGCTACACCTTC | CASSHSRDGYTF
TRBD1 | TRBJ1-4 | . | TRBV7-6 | TGTGCCAGCAGCCCTGGGACAGGGGAAAATGAAAAACTGTTTTTT | CASSPGTGENEKLFF
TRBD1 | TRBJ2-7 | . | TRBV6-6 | TGTGCCAGCAGTTACGAGGACAGGACAGGGGGCTTCGAGCAGTACTTC | CASSYEDRTGGFEQYF
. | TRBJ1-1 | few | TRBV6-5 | TGTGCCAGCAGTTACTTGGGGCAGGGCACTGAAGCTTTCTTT | CASSYLGQGTEAFF
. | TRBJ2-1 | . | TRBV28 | TGTGCCAGCAGCTGGGTGGTGGGGGCGAATGAGCAGTTCTTC | CASSWVVGANEQFF
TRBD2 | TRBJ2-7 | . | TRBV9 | TGTGCCAGCAGCCCCTCATTGGCGGGAGGCTCCGAGCAGTACTTC | CASSPSLAGGSEQYF
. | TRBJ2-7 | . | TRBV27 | TGTGCCAGCAGACGACTAGACGTTCCGGACGAGCAGTACTTC | CASRRLDVPDEQYF
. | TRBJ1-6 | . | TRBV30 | TGTGCCGCGAGGGTTTATAATTCACCCCTCCACTTT | CAARVYNSPLHF
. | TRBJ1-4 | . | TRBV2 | TGTGCCAGCAGTGCTCGGGACTCACATAATGAAAAACTGTTTTTT | CASSARDSHNEKLFF
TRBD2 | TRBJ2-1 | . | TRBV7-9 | TGTGCCAGCAGCTCGCGACTAGCGGGGGGGGATTACAATGAGCAGTTCTTC | CASSSRLAGGDYNEQFF
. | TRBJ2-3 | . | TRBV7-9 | TGTGCCAGCAGCTTGGGGGGGGCCCCAGATACGCAGTATTTT | CASSLGGAPDTQYF
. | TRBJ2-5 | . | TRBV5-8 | TGTGCCAGCAGCTCTGGACAAGTTGGGGAGACCCAGTACTTC | CASSSGQVGETQYF
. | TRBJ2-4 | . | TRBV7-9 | TGTGCCAGCAGGGGTGGGCTTGTGGACATTCAGTACTTC | CASRGGLVDIQYF
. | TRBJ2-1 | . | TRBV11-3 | TGTGCCAGCAGCCCCCGGGGAGTAGATGAGCAGTTCTTC | CASSPRGVDEQFF
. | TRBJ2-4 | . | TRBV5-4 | TGTGCCAGCAGCTCTAAGGGCGGGGTGCACTTC | CASSSKGGVHF
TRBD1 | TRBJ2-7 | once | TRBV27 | TGTGCCAGCAGTTTAGGACAGGGGGCCTACGAGCAGTACTTC | CASSLGQGAYEQYF
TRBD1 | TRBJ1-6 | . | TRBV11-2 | TGTGCCAGCAGCTCTGGACAGGGGTTAAATAATTCACCCCTCCACTTT | CASSSGQGLNNSPLHF
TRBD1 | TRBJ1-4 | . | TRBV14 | TGTGCCAGCAGCGCGACAGGGGCGGAGAGTGAAAAACTGTTTTTT | CASSATGAESEKLFF
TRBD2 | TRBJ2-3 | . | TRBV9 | TGTGCCAGCAGCATCAGCGGGGGGGCAGGGGATACGCAGTATTTT | CASSISGGAGDTQYF
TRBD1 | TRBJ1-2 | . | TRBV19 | TGTGCCAGTAGTATAAGGACAGGGAGGGTCGACGGCTACACCTTC | CASSIRTGRVDGYTF
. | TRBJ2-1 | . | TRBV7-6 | TGTGCCAGCAGCTCGGTCGGGGAGGAAGGCAATGAGCAGTTCTTC | CASSSVGEEGNEQFF
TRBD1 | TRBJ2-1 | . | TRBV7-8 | TGTGCCAGCAGCTTGGGACAGGGGGCTTTCAATGAGCAGTTCTTC | CASSLGQGAFNEQFF
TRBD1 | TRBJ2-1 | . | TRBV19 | TGTGCCAGTCATGCGGGACAGGGGTTCAATGAGCAGTTCTTC | CASHAGQGFNEQFF
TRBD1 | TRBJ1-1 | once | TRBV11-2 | TGTGCCAGCAGCTCGACGACAGGGTTAGGGACTCCGAACACTGAAGCTTTCTTT | CASSSTTGLGTPNTEAFF
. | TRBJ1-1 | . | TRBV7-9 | TGTGCCAGCAGGCGACTGCAAGAAGCTTTCTTT | CASRRLQEAFF
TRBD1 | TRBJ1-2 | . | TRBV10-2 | TGCGCCGTTGGACAGGGTGTTCCCTATGGCTACACCTTC | CAVGQGVPYGYTF
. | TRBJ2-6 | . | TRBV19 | TGTGCCAGTAGTATCTCGGGGTCCTTCTCTGGGGCCAACGTCCTGACTTTC | CASSISGSFSGANVLTF
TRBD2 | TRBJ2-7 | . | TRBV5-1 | TGCGCCAGCAGCTTGGGGCGGGAGGGCCCCTCCTACGAGCAGTACTTC | CASSLGREGPSYEQYF
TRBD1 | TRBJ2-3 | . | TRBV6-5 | TGTGCCAGCAGTTACAGGGGGACAGCTAGCACAGATACGCAGTATTTT | CASSYRGTASTDTQYF
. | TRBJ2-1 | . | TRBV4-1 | TGCGCCAGCAGCCAAGAAGAGGGCAGCTCCTACAATGAGCAGTTCTTC | CASSQEEGSSYNEQFF
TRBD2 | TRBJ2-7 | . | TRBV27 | TGTGCCAGCAGTTTTGCCGCGGGGGATGCCAGGAACGAGCAGTACTTC | CASSFAAGDARNEQYF
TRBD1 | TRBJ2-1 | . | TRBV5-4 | TGTGCCAGCAGCCCGGTGGACAGGGGGCGCGAGAATGAGCAGTTCTTC | CASSPVDRGRENEQFF
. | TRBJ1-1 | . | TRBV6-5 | TGTGCCAGCAGTTACTCAAGGGCGGGGAACACTGAAGCTTTCTTT | CASSYSRAGNTEAFF
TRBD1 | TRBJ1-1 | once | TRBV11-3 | TGTGCCAGCAGCCTATCCGGGACAGGGTACACTGAAGCTTTCTTT | CASSLSGTGYTEAFF
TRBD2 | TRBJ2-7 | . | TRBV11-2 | TGTGCCAGCACGCCATTGAGCGGGGGGTTCTACGAGCAGTACTTC | CASTPLSGGFYEQYF
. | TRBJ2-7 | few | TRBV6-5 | TGTGCCAGCAGTTCCAACGTCGGGAGCGAGCAGTACTTC | CASSSNVGSEQYF
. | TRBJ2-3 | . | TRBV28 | TGTGCCAGCAGTTTATCAGGTTACGCAGATACGCAGTATTTT | CASSLSGYADTQYF
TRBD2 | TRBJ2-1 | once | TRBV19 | TGTGCCAGTAGTCCTACTAGCGGGGCGTACAATGAGCAGTTCTTC | CASSPTSGAYNEQFF
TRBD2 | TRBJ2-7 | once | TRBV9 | TGTGCCAGCAGCGTTACTAGCGGGGCGTACGAGCAGTACTTC | CASSVTSGAYEQYF
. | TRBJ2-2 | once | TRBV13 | TGTGCCAGCAGCCCGTTGGGGCCCGGGGAGCTGTTTTTT | CASSPLGPGELFF
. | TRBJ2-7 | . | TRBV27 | TGTGCCAGCAGTTTAGGAGTAGACTACGAGCAGTACTTC | CASSLGVDYEQYF
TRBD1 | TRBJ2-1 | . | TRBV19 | TGTGCCAGTAGTATAGAACCGGGACAGGTTTACAATGAGCAGTTCTTC | CASSIEPGQVYNEQFF
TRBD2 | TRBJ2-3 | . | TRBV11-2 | TGTGCCAGCAGCTTAGTCGCGGGGGGGAATACAGATACGCAGTATTTT | CASSLVAGGNTDTQYF
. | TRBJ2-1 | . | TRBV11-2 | TGTGCCAGCAGCCAAACAGGGATTAACTACAATGAGCAGTTCTTC | CASSQTGINYNEQFF
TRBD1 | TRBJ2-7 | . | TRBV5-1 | TGCGCCAGCAGCTTTTACCGGGACAGACACTACGAGCAGTACTTC | CASSFYRDRHYEQYF
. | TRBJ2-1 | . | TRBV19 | TGTGCCAGTAGTATAGGCACAGAGTACTACAATGAGCAGTTCTTC | CASSIGTEYYNEQFF
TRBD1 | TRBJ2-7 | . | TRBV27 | TGTGCCAGCAGTCCCCGGACAGGGGGCTACGAGCAGTACTTC | CASSPRTGGYEQYF
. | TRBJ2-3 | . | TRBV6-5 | TGTGCCAGCACTCTTACCCCCCGGACAGATACGCAGTATTTT | CASTLTPRTDTQYF
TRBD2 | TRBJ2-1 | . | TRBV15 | TGTGCCACCAGCAGAGATCGGACTAGCGGGAGAGACAGCTACAATGAGCAGTTCTTC | CATSRDRTSGRDSYNEQFF
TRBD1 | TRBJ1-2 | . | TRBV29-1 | TGCAGCGGCTACGGGACAGAAGGCTATGGCTACACCTTC | CSGYGTEGYGYTF